Here is one T cell receptor beta chain with its context. The antigen is not known. V dropped 4 bases and J dropped 0; count of bases not matched to a gene: 2. CDR1 is LGHNA, CDR2 YSLEER, per germline. CDR3 length equals 15 residues. The sample belongs to a study of cytomegalovirus exposure and HLA in healthy donors. PCR primers comprised 60 Vbeta and 13 Jbeta primers. Clones were sequenced by immunoSEQ multiplex PCR, and TCRdb holds only the in-frame ones, with some missing. The table has 99,000 or so clones, roughly 15% seen once; the top ten hold approximately 0.8%. Study results and limitations: In a later analysis, HLA-associated TCR beta chains were more clonally expanded than equally common others.

Sequenced: PBMCs. This clonotype was obtained from a female donor in good health and CMV-seronegative. The rearrangement links TRBV4-3 to TRBJ2-1, with TRBD2 matching over 8 bases. The CDR3 DNA reads as TGCGCCAGCAGCCGCAGCGGGAGCTCCTACAATGAGCAGTTCTTC. This sequence encodes CASSRSGSSYNEQFF.